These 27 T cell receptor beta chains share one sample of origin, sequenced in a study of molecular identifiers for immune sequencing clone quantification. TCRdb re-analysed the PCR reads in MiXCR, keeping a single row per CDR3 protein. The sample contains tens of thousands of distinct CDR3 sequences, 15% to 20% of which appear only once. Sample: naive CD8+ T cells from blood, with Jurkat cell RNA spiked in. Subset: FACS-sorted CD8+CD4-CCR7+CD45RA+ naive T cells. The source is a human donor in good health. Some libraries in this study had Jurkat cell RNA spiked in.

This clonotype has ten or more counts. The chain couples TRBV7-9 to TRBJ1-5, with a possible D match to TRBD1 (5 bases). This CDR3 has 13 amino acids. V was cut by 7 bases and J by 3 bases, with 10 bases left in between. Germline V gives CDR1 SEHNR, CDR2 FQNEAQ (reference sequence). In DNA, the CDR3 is TGTGCCAGCAATGCGGGGACCAATCAGCCCCAGCATTTT. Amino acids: CASNAGTNQPQHF.

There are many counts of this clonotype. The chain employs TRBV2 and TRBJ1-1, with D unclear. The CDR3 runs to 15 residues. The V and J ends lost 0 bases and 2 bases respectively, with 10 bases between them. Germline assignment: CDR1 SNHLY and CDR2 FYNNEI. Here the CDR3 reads CASSEAGRINTEAFF. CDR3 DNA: TGTGCCAGCAGTGAAGCGGGCAGGATTAACACTGAAGCTTTCTTT.

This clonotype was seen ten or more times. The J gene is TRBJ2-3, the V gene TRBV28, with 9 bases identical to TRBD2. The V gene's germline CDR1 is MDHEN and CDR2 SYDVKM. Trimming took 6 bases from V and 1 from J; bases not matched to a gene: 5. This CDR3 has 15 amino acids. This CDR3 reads CASRPWTSGTDTQYF. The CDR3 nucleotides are TGTGCCAGCAGGCCGTGGACTAGCGGCACAGATACGCAGTATTTT. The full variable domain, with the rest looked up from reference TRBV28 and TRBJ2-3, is DVKVTQSSRYLVKRTGEKVFLECVQDMDHENMFWYRQDPGLGLRLIYFSYDVKMKEKGDIPEGYSVSREKKERFSLILESASTNQTSMYLCASRPWTSGTDTQYFGPGTRLTVL.

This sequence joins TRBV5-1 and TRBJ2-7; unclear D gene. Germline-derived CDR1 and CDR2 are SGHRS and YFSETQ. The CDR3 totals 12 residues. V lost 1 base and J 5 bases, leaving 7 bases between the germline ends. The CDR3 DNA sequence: TGCGCCAGCAGCTTGTATCAAGACGAGCAGTACTTC. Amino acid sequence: CASSLYQDEQYF. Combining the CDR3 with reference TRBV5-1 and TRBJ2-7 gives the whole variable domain KAGVTQTPRYLIKTRGQQVTLSCSPISGHRSVSWYQQTPGQGLQFLFEYFSETQRNKGNFPGRFSGRQFSNSRSEMNVSTLELGDSALYLCASSLYQDEQYFGPGTRLTVT.

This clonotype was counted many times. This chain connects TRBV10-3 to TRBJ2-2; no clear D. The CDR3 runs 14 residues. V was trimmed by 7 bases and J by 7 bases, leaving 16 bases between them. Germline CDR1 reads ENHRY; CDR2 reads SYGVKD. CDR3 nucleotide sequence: TGTGCCATCAAGGACCCGCCCTCCGGCGGGGAGCTGTTTTTT. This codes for CAIKDPPSGGELFF.

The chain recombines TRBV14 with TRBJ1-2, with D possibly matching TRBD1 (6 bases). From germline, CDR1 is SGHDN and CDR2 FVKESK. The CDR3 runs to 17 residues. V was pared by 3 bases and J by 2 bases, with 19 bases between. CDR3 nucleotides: TGTGCCAGCAGCCAGGCCCACCGGACAGAGGTGAACTATGGCTACACCTTC. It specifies CASSQAHRTEVNYGYTF. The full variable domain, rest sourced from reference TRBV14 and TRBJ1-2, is EAGVTQFPSHSVIEKGQTVTLRCDPISGHDNLYWYRRVMGKEIKFLLHFVKESKQDESGMPNNRFLAERTGGTYSTLKVQPAELEDSGVYFCASSQAHRTEVNYGYTFGSGTRLTVV.

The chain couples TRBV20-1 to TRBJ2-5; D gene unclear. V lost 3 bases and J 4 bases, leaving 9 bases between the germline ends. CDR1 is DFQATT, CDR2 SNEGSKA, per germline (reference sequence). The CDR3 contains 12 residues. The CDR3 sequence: CSASEVGETQYF. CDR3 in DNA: TGCAGTGCTAGTGAGGTAGGAGAGACCCAGTACTTC.

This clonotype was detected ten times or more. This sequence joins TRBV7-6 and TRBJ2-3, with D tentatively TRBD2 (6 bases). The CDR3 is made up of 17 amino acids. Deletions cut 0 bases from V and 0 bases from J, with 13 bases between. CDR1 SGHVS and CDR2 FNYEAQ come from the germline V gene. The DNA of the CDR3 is TGTGCCAGCAGCTTAGCGGGAGGTAGAACTAGCACAGATACGCAGTATTTT. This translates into CASSLAGGRTSTDTQYF.

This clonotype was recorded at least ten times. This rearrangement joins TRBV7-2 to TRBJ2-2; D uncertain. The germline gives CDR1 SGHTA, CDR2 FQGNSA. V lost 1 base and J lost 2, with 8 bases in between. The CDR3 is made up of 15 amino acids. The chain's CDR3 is CASSLVWGNTGELFF. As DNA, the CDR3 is TGTGCCAGCAGCTTAGTTTGGGGTAACACCGGGGAGCTGTTTTTT.

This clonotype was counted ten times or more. The CDR3 region is CASSGVFLSGLDPFLTDTQYF. CDR3 DNA sequence: TGTGCCAGCAGCGGCGTTTTCCTTAGCGGCCTTGACCCCTTCCTCACAGATACGCAGTATTTT. The chain recombines TRBV11-2 with TRBJ2-3, with D possibly TRBD2 on 6 matching bases. The CDR3 contains 21 residues. The V end was cut by 5 bases, the J end by 2 bases, with 32 bases between. CDR1 and CDR2 (germline): SGHAT, FQNNGV.

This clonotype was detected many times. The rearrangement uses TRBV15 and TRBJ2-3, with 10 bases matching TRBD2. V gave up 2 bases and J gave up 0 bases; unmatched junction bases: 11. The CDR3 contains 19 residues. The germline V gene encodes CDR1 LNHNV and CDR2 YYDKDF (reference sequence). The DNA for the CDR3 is TGTGCCACCAGCAGACCTACTCGCCGGACTAGCGGAAGCACAGATACGCAGTATTTT. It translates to CATSRPTRRTSGSTDTQYF.

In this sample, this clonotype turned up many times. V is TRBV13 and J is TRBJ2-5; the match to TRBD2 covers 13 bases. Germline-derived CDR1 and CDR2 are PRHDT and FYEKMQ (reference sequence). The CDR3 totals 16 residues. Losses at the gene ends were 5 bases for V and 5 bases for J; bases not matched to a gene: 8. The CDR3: CASSVGLAGEGETQYF. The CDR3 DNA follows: TGTGCCAGCAGCGTCGGACTAGCGGGAGAAGGGGAGACCCAGTACTTC. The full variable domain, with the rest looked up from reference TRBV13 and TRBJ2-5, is AAGVIQSPRHLIKEKRETATLKCYPIPRHDTVYWYQQGPGQDPQFLISFYEKMQSDKGSIPDRFSAQQFSDYHSELNMSSLELGDSALYFCASSVGLAGEGETQYFGPGTRLLVL.

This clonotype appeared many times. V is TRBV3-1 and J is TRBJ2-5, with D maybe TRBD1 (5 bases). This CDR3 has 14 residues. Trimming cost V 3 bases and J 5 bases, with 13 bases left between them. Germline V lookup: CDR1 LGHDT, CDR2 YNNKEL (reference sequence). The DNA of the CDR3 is TGTGCCAGCAGCCATGACTTGGCAGGGGAGACCCAGTACTTC. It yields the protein CASSHDLAGETQYF.

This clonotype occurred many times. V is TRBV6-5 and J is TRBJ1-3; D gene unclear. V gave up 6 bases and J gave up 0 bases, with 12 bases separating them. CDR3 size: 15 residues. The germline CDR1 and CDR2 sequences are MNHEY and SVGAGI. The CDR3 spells CASSPTVFSGNTIYF. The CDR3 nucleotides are TGTGCCAGCAGCCCCACAGTTTTCTCTGGAAACACCATATATTTT.

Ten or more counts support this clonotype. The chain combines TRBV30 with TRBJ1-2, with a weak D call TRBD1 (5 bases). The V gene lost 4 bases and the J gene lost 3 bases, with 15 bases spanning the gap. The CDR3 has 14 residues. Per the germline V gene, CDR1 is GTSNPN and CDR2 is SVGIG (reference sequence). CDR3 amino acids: CAWNTGEGDYGYTF. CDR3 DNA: TGTGCCTGGAACACCGGGGAAGGGGACTATGGCTACACCTTC.

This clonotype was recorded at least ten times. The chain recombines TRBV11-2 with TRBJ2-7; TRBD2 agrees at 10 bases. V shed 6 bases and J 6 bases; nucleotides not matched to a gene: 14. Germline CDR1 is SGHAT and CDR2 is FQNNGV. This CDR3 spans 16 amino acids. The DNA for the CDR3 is TGTGCCAGCAGTCTATGGGCTAGCGGGAGATCAAGCGAGCAGTACTTC. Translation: CASSLWASGRSSEQYF.

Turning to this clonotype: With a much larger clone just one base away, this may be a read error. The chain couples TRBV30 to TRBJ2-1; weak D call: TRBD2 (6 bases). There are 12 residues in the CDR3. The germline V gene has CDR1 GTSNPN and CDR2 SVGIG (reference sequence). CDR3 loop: CAWRLGGDEQLF. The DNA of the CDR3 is TGTGCCTGGAGGTTGGGGGGAGATGAGCAGCTCTTC.

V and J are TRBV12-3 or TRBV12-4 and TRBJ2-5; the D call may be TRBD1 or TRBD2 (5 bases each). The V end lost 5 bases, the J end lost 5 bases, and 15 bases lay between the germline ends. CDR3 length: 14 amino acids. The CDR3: CASSTSGTRETQYF. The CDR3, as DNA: TGTGCCAGCAGTACGAGTGGGACGCGGGAGACCCAGTACTTC.

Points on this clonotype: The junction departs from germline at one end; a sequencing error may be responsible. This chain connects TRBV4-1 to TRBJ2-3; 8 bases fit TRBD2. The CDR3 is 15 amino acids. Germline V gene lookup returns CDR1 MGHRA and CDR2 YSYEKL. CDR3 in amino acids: CASARLALSTDTRYF. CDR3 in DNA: TGCGCCAGCGCCAGACTAGCGCTGAGCACAGATACGCGGTATTTT.

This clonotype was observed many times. This CDR3 is CAWEAAQEDTEAFF. The CDR3 region has the DNA TGTGCCTGGGAGGCGGCACAAGAGGACACTGAAGCTTTCTTT. This chain uses TRBV30 with TRBJ1-1, with D unclear. Germline-derived CDR1 and CDR2 are GTSNPN and SVGIG (reference sequence). The CDR3 length is 14 residues. The V and J ends lost 5 bases and 3 bases respectively, with 16 bases between them.

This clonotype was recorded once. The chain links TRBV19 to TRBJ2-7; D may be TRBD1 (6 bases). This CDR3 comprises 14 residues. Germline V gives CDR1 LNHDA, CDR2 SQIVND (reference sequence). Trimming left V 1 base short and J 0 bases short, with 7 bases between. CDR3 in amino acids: CASSIADSSYEQYF. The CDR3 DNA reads TGTGCCAGTAGTATAGCGGACAGCTCCTACGAGCAGTACTTC.

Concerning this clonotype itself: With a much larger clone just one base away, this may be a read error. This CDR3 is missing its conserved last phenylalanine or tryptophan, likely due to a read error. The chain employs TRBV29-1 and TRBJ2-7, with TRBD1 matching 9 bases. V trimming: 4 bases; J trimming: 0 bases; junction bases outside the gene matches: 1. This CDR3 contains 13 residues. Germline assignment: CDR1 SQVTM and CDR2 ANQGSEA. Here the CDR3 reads CSVGGQGSYEQYL. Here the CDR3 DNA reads TGCAGCGTTGGGGGACAGGGCTCCTACGAGCAGTACCTC.

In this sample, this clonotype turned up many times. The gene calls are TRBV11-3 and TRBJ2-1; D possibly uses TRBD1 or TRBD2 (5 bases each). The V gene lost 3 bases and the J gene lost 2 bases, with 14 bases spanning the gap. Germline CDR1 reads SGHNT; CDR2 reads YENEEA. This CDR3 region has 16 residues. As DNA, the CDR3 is TGTGCCAGCAGCTTTTCGAAGGGGACGACCTACAATGAGCAGTTCTTC. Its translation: CASSFSKGTTYNEQFF.

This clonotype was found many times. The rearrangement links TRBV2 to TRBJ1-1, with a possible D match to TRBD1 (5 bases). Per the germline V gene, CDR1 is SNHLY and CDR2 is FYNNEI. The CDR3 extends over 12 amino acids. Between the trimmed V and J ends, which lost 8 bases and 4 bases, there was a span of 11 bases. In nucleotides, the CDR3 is TGTGCCAGCCCGGCAGGGCCCACTGAAGCTTTCTTT. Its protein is CASPAGPTEAFF. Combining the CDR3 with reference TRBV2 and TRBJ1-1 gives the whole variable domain EPEVTQTPSHQVTQMGQEVILRCVPISNHLYFYWYRQILGQKVEFLVSFYNNEISEKSEIFDDQFSVERPDGSNFTLKIRSTKLEDSAMYFCASPAGPTEAFFGQGTRLTVV.

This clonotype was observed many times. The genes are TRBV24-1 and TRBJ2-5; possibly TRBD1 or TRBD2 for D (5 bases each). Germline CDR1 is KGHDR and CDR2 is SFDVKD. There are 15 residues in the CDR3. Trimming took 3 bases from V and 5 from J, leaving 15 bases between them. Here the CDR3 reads CATSDPTSWGETQYF. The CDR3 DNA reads TGTGCCACCAGTGATCCGACAAGCTGGGGGGAGACCCAGTACTTC.

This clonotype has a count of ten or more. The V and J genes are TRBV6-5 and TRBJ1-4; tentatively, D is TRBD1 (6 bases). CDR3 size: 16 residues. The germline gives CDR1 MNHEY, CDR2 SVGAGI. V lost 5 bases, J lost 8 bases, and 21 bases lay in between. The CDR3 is CASSPEVGALGEKLFF. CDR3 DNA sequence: TGTGCCAGCAGTCCCGAGGTGGGGGCGCTGGGAGAAAAACTGTTTTTT.

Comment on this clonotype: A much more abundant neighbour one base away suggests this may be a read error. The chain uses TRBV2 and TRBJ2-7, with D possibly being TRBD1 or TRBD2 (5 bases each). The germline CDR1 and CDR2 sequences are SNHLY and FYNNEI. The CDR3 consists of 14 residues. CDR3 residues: CASMGRDLSYGQYF. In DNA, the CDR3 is TGTGCCAGCATGGGAAGGGACCTCTCCTACGGGCAGTACTTC.